This passage covers 3 T cell receptor beta chains from one sample sequenced in a study of monozygotic twins with inflammatory bowel disease. TCRdb reanalyzed the 5' RACE reads and collapses them to one entry per CDR3 protein, without DNA. The record lists approximately 340,000 distinct CDR3 sequences, of which the ten most abundant hold roughly 2%. The sample was blood. These receptors originate from a human donor with ulcerative colitis or Crohn's disease, or a healthy co-twin of an affected twin (not recorded which).

The chain uses TRBV29-1 and TRBJ2-3; the TRBD2 assignment by TCRdb is unverifiable without DNA. CDR3 size: 14 residues. The germline CDR1 and CDR2 sequences are SQVTM and ANQGSEA. The CDR3 region is CSVKLAVGTDTQYF.

The chain recombines TRBV6-5 with TRBJ1-1; TCRdb selects TRBD1, and the lack of DNA leaves this call unchecked. Germline lookup yields CDR1 MNHEY and CDR2 SVGAGI. The CDR3 is 17 residues long. The CDR3 sequence is CASSYSRTGRVSTEAFF.

V is TRBV3-1 and J is TRBJ1-2. Looked up from germline, CDR1 is LGHDT and CDR2 is YNNKEL (reference sequence). This CDR3 has 14 residues. This CDR3 reads CASSPMGSNYGYTF.